This T cell receptor beta chain stems from a study of cytomegalovirus exposure and HLA in healthy donors. The wider study: Caucasian-associated ancestry cluster membership applied to about 77% of several hundred genotyped donors.

V gave up 8 bases and J gave up 1 base, with 9 bases separating them. The CDR3 contains 12 residues. Per germline, CDR1 SGHVS and CDR2 FQNEAQ. Study-level points and caveats: A missense DCLRE1C variant was associated with V- and J-gene trimming of TCR beta chains in a later analysis, and an independent cohort replicated the association. TCR beta V segments were, for the most part, productive about 87% or about 30% of the time in an earlier analysis.

Nominally healthy donors were sampled, though unrecorded immune exposures were likely. PCR involved 60 Vbeta and 13 Jbeta primers. The repertoire was sequenced with immunoSEQ multiplex PCR; TCRdb's copy has only in-frame clones and lacks some. The sample contains about 120,000 clones, 65% to 90% of which appear only once. This clone was seen just once. Its target is not known. The chain joins TRBV7-8 to TRBJ2-7, with D possibly matching TRBD1 (6 bases). What was sequenced was PBMCs. This receptor was identified in a woman aged 25 to 39 in good health and CMV-seronegative. CDR3 residues: CASRGQSYEQYF. DNA of the CDR3: TGTGCCAGCCGCGGACAGTCCTACGAGCAGTACTTC. Full variable domain (outside the CDR3, taken from reference TRBV7-8 and TRBJ2-7): GAGVSQSPRYKVAKRGQDVALRCDPISGHVSLFWYQQALGQGPEFLTYFQNEAQLDKSGLPSDRFFAERPEGSVSTLKIQRTQQEDSAVYLCASRGQSYEQYFGPGTRLTVT.